These 7 T cell receptor beta chains were all obtained from the same sample, sequenced in a study of T-cell reconstitution after alpha-beta-depleted transplantation in children. Preparation of the TCRbeta library was carried out with unique molecular identifiers. From the PCR reads, TCRdb called clonotypes with MiXCR, one entry per CDR3 protein. The sample holds approximately 340,000 distinct CDR3 sequences; about 9.3% are singletons and the top ten take more than 2%. Here the sequenced sample was PBMCs from the stem cell graft donor, taken from the stem cell graft. Receptor source: a human donor who donated a stem cell graft to a child with acute lymphoblastic leukemia.

This clonotype was found many times. CDR3 loop: CASSQPQGPFHEQYF. CDR3 nucleotide sequence: TGTGCCAGCAGCCAACCGCAGGGCCCCTTCCACGAGCAGTACTTC. This chain links TRBV7-9 with TRBJ2-7, with D possibly TRBD1 on 5 matching bases. With 5 bases removed from V and 5 bases from J, the gap between germline ends came to 19 bases. Germline CDR1 reads SEHNR; CDR2 reads FQNEAQ (reference sequence). There are 15 residues in the CDR3. The full variable domain, in which reference TRBV7-9 and TRBJ2-7 provide the parts outside the CDR3, is DTGVSQNPRHKITKRGQNVTFRCDPISEHNRLYWYRQTLGQGPEFLTYFQNEAQLEKSRLLSDRFSAERPKGSFSTLEIQRTEQGDSAMYLCASSQPQGPFHEQYFGPGTRLTVT.

This clonotype showed up many times. The J gene is TRBJ1-5, the V gene TRBV6-1; no firm D call. Trimming left V 6 bases short and J 1 base short, with 10 bases between. CDR3 size: 14 residues. In germline, CDR1 is MNHNS, CDR2 SASEGT. CDR3 amino acids: CASRAGNSNQPQHF. For the CDR3, the DNA is TGTGCCAGCAGAGCCGGAAACAGCAATCAGCCCCAGCATTTT.

This clonotype was seen a few times. The rearrangement links TRBV20-1 to TRBJ1-1, with 9 bases lining up with TRBD1. Germline loops: CDR1 DFQATT, CDR2 SNEGSKA (reference sequence). The CDR3 covers 15 residues. Trimming took 6 bases from V and 0 from J; bases not matched to a gene: 8. The CDR3 DNA sequence: TGCAGTGCCACGATTACAGGGGGCCTGAACACTGAAGCTTTCTTT. Translated, it gives CSATITGGLNTEAFF.

In its sample, this clonotype was seen many times. The V and J genes are TRBV6-4 and TRBJ2-3; D gene unclear. The CDR3 covers 16 residues. Germline CDR1 reads MRHNA; CDR2 reads SNTAGT. V dropped 3 bases and J dropped 1 base, with 14 bases sitting between them. The CDR3: CASSEGGGVGTDTQYF. The CDR3, as DNA: TGTGCCAGCAGTGAGGGCGGCGGAGTGGGCACAGATACGCAGTATTTT.

In its sample, this clonotype was seen a few times. V gene TRBV20-1 combines with J gene TRBJ2-3; 8 bases match TRBD2. This CDR3 contains 16 residues. CDR1 DFQATT and CDR2 SNEGSKA come from the germline V gene (reference sequence). V shed 4 bases, J shed 4 bases, and the junction held 13 bases outside the gene matches. The CDR3 coding sequence is TGCAGTGCTATCCCTTGGGGGCTAGCGGGCGCAGATACGCAGTATTTT. This sequence encodes CSAIPWGLAGADTQYF.

This clonotype turned up a few times. The genes are TRBV5-1 and TRBJ1-2; D perhaps matches TRBD1 (6 bases). CDR1 and CDR2 from the germline V gene are SGHRS and YFSETQ. V was clipped by 5 bases and J by 12 bases, with 23 bases between them. The CDR3 loop spans 14 amino acids. CDR3 nucleotides: TGCGCCAGCAGTCCTCGGACAGCCGTAGAGGAAAACACCTTC. The encoded protein is CASSPRTAVEENTF.

This clonotype turned up a few times. The chain is built from TRBV29-1 and TRBJ2-1; 7 bases are shared with TRBD2. The J segment lost 5 bases and the V segment lost 4 bases, leaving 8 bases of the junction unmatched. CDR1 and CDR2 from the germline V gene are SQVTM and ANQGSEA. The CDR3 loop spans 14 amino acids. The CDR3 DNA reads as TGCAGCGTTGCTACTAGCGACAAGAACAATGAGCAGTTCTTC. It specifies CSVATSDKNNEQFF.